Following are 3 T cell receptor beta chains from one sample sequenced in a study of blood T cells in healthy people across ages. PCR was performed a second time for roughly 6 to 12 cycles using a sample-barcoded 5' primer and a J-beta primer mix. TCRdb re-called the 5' RACE reads through MiXCR, storing one row per CDR3 protein. The sample consists of 1.5 million to 2 million distinct CDR3 sequences, roughly 27% of them appearing once. The source material was blood. These receptors all stem from a woman younger than 45 in good health.

This clonotype was detected a few times. V and J are TRBV7-6 and TRBJ2-7, with D perhaps matching TRBD1 or TRBD2 (5 bases each). The V gene lost 0 bases and the J gene lost 1 base, with 19 bases spanning the gap. The CDR3 extends over 18 amino acids. Germline-derived CDR1 and CDR2 are SGHVS and FNYEAQ. The CDR3: CASSLAREKGRVSYEQYF. The CDR3 nucleotides read TGTGCCAGCAGCTTAGCGAGGGAGAAGGGGCGGGTATCCTACGAGCAGTACTTC.

This clonotype was found many times. This chain uses TRBV28 with TRBJ2-6, with 7 bases fitting TRBD1. The CDR3 is 16 amino acids. The V gene's germline CDR1 is MDHEN and CDR2 SYDVKM. V lost 1 base to trimming and J lost 3 bases; unmatched junction nucleotides: 3. CDR3 bases: TGTGCCAGCAGTTTATACAGGGGAGATGGGGCCAACGTCCTGACTTTC. The encoded protein is CASSLYRGDGANVLTF.

This chain joins TRBV7-2 and TRBJ2-1, with D possibly TRBD1 on 6 matching bases. Per germline, CDR1 SGHTA and CDR2 FQGNSA. The CDR3 loop spans 16 amino acids. Trimming shortened V by 2 bases and J by 3 bases, and 14 bases separated the two germline ends. The CDR3 coding sequence is TGTGCCAGCAGCTTACGTCCTCAAGGGGGCTACAATGAGCAGTTCTTC. Protein product: CASSLRPQGGYNEQFF.